Listed here are 17 T cell receptor beta chains from one sample, sequenced in a study of blood T cell repertoires in COVID-19. Profiling relied on immunoSEQ multiplex PCR, and the TCRdb table lists in-frame clones only, not all of them. The sample has roughly 160,000 clones, around 79% seen once; the top ten hold around 20%. The specimen sequenced was PBMCs or T cells enriched from blood (not recorded which). The source is a woman in her 70s in a cohort exposed to, infected with or recovered from COVID-19 (not recorded which).

The chain carries TRBV10-3 and TRBJ2-7; 8 positions match TRBD1. The germline CDR1 and CDR2 sequences are ENHRY and SYGVKD. Trimming at V came to 8 bases and at J to 7 bases, leaving 7 bases not matched to a gene. CDR3 length: 12 amino acids. The CDR3 loop reads CAIRDRGFEQYF. For the CDR3, the DNA is TGTGCCATCCGCGACAGGGGCTTTGAGCAGTACTTC.

The V and J genes are TRBV18 and TRBJ1-6; D might be TRBD1 (6 bases). This CDR3 spans 13 amino acids. In germline, CDR1 is KGHSH, CDR2 LQKENI. V was cut by 6 bases and J by 8 bases, with 11 bases left in between. This CDR3 is CASSRDTDSPLHF. CDR3 bases: TGTGCCAGCTCCCGGGACACAGATTCACCCCTCCACTTT.

The chain employs TRBV10-3 and TRBJ1-1; tentative D call: TRBD1 (5 bases). The CDR3 spans 14 residues. The germline V gene encodes CDR1 ENHRY and CDR2 SYGVKD. The V gene lost 0 bases and the J gene lost 6 bases, with 11 bases spanning the gap. The CDR3 bases are TGTGCCATCAGTGAGTCGACAGAGACCCCTGAAGCTTTCTTT. It codes for CAISESTETPEAFF.

The chain uses TRBV4-3 and TRBJ2-7; TRBD1 agrees at 8 bases. This CDR3 contains 17 residues. V was clipped by 0 bases and J by 4 bases; unmatched bases: 11. The germline gives CDR1 LGHNA, CDR2 YSLEER. The CDR3 spells CASSQDPVGRGPYEQYF. In DNA form, the CDR3 reads TGCGCCAGCAGCCAAGATCCTGTCGGCAGGGGGCCGTACGAGCAGTACTTC.

The chain couples TRBV27 to TRBJ1-6; D is ambiguous. Germline lookup yields CDR1 MNHEY and CDR2 SMNVEV (reference sequence). Trimming removed 3 bases from V and 10 bases from J, with 16 bases in between. There are 15 residues in the CDR3. CDR3 nucleotides: TGTGCCAGCAGTTTGAGCGGACGGAAAGGATCACCCCTCCACTTT. This encodes CASSLSGRKGSPLHF.

This chain connects TRBV9 to TRBJ2-2, with 11 bases aligning to TRBD1. This CDR3 is 14 amino acids long. Germline V gene lookup returns CDR1 SGDLS and CDR2 YYNGEE. The V segment lost 7 bases and the J segment 5 bases; nucleotides outside the gene matches: 4. The CDR3 spells CASQGQGVTGELFF. In DNA form, the CDR3 reads TGTGCCAGCCAGGGACAGGGGGTGACCGGGGAGCTGTTTTTT. The full variable domain, with the rest looked up from reference TRBV9 and TRBJ2-2, is DSGVTQTPKHLITATGQRVTLRCSPRSGDLSVYWYQQSLDQGLQFLIQYYNGEERAKGNILERFSAQQFPDLHSELNLSSLELGDSALYFCASQGQGVTGELFFGEGSRLTVL.

The CDR3 spells CASSIGQGYEQYF. DNA of the CDR3: TGTGCCAGTAGTATCGGACAGGGATACGAGCAGTACTTC. The V call is TRBV19, the J call TRBJ2-7, with 8 nucleotides matching TRBD1. The germline CDR1 and CDR2 sequences are LNHDA and SQIVND (reference sequence). V lost 3 bases, J lost 4 bases, and 2 bases stayed unmatched. The CDR3 contains 13 residues.

The gene calls are TRBV12-3 or TRBV12-4 and TRBJ1-5, with a tentative D call TRBD1 (6 bases). V was pared by 7 bases and J by 9 bases, with 16 bases between. The CDR3 consists of 13 residues. CDR3 sequence: CASTPGGGRPQHF. In nucleotides, the CDR3 is TGTGCCAGCACTCCCGGGGGGGGCCGGCCCCAGCATTTT.

In DNA form, the CDR3 reads TGTGCCATCAAACGACAGGGTGGTGGCTATGGCTACACCTTC. Translation gives CAIKRQGGGYGYTF. This rearrangement joins TRBV10-3 to TRBJ1-2, with 7 bases aligning to TRBD1. The CDR3 loop spans 14 amino acids. Germline values: CDR1 ENHRY, CDR2 SYGVKD. Trimming at V came to 7 bases and at J to 4 bases, leaving 9 bases not matched to a gene.

This chain uses TRBV27 with TRBJ2-1; 7 bases fit TRBD2. Germline CDR1 is MNHEY and CDR2 is SMNVEV (reference sequence). V lost 2 bases to trimming and J lost 2 bases; unmatched junction nucleotides: 12. This CDR3 has 18 residues. The CDR3 loop is CASSLAPLASPPYNEQFF. Here the CDR3 DNA reads TGTGCCAGCAGTTTAGCCCCACTAGCGAGCCCGCCCTACAATGAGCAGTTCTTC.

The CDR3 DNA is TGTGCCAGCAGCTTAACCCCCGGGACTAGCGGGAGCGGGCAGTATTTT. Protein sequence: CASSLTPGTSGSGQYF. The rearrangement uses TRBV7-9 and TRBJ2-3; 14 bases line up with TRBD2. In germline, CDR1 is SEHNR, CDR2 FQNEAQ (reference sequence). Trimming at V came to 2 bases and at J to 11 bases, leaving 9 bases not matched to a gene. This CDR3 contains 16 residues.

The chain couples TRBV18 to TRBJ2-5, with D possibly TRBD1 on 5 matching bases. V was cut by 2 bases and J by 9 bases, with 16 bases left in between. Germline CDR1 KGHSH, CDR2 LQKENI. This CDR3 is built from 14 residues. This CDR3 is CASSPTGEPLAQYF. CDR3 DNA sequence: TGTGCCAGCTCACCAACAGGCGAACCCCTAGCCCAGTACTTC.

The chain recombines TRBV11-2 with TRBJ2-7, with TRBD2 matching 10 bases. The CDR3 has 15 amino acids. Losses at the gene ends were 6 bases for V and 3 bases for J; bases not matched to a gene: 8. Germline-derived CDR1 and CDR2 are SGHAT and FQNNGV. The CDR3 DNA reads as TGTGCCAGCAGGAGGGCTAGCGGGAGTTTCTACGAGCAGTACTTC. It translates to CASRRASGSFYEQYF.

The chain carries TRBV28 and TRBJ1-5, with a tentative D call TRBD1 (6 bases). The germline V and J ends were trimmed by 3 bases and 1 base, with 10 bases remaining between them. This CDR3 region has 15 residues. Germline V gene lookup returns CDR1 MDHEN and CDR2 SYDVKM. The CDR3 coding sequence is TGTGCCAGCAGTTTCTGGACAGAGAGCAATCAGCCCCAGCATTTT. The encoded protein is CASSFWTESNQPQHF.

The chain carries TRBV5-1 and TRBJ1-1; tentatively, D is TRBD1 (5 bases). The CDR3 contains 13 residues. CDR1 and CDR2 from the germline V gene are SGHRS and YFSETQ. V dropped 6 bases and J dropped 8 bases, with 17 bases sitting between them. The CDR3 DNA sequence: TGCGCCAGCAAATGGGGAGGGGAGGACGAAGCTTTCTTT. This gives the protein CASKWGGEDEAFF. The full variable domain, rest sourced from reference TRBV5-1 and TRBJ1-1, is KAGVTQTPRYLIKTRGQQVTLSCSPISGHRSVSWYQQTPGQGLQFLFEYFSETQRNKGNFPGRFSGRQFSNSRSEMNVSTLELGDSALYLCASKWGGEDEAFFGQGTRLTVV.

A note on this clone: In the same sample, other DNA sequences code for this CDR3. V is TRBV12-3 or TRBV12-4 and J is TRBJ2-3; D gene uncertain. The length of the CDR3 is 12 residues. Trimming left V 6 bases short and J 2 bases short, with 6 bases between. CDR3 bases: TGTGCCAGCAGCTTTTCCACAGATACGCAGTATTTT. Its translation: CASSFSTDTQYF.

There are a few counts of this clone. The chain joins TRBV9 to TRBJ2-3, with TRBD2 matching 15 bases. Germline assignment: CDR1 SGDLS and CDR2 YYNGEE. CDR3 size: 15 residues. The V and J ends lost 5 bases and 5 bases, in that order; junction bases with no gene match: 3. In DNA, the CDR3 is TGTGCCAGCAGTCCGGGACTAGCGGGAGGAGATACGCAGTATTTT. Protein: CASSPGLAGGDTQYF.